This T cell receptor (beta chain) was sequenced for a study of T-cell reconstitution after alpha-beta-depleted transplantation in children. This clonotype was seen ten or more times. Construction of the TCRbeta library involved unique molecular identifiers. TCRdb independently ran MiXCR on the PCR reads; one entry per CDR3 protein. Of 490,000 or so distinct CDR3 sequences listed, 12% are singletons. Sequenced material: PBMCs from the stem cell graft donor, taken from the stem cell graft. The sequence derives from a human donor who donated a stem cell graft to a child with combined immunodeficiency.

CDR3 sequence: CASSYGKETQYF. The CDR3 nucleotides read TGTGCCAGCAGTTATGGAAAAGAGACCCAGTACTTC. The rearrangement joins TRBV12-3 or TRBV12-4 to TRBJ2-5; D remains ambiguous. V lost 4 bases and J lost 3, with 6 bases in between. The CDR3 sequence is 12 residues long.